This T cell receptor beta chain was sequenced in a study of radiation and T cells in renal cell carcinoma. Study-level information: Nephrectomy followed 15 Gy stereotactic body radiation by 4 weeks. General study points: In blood, top tumor clones expanded by 2 weeks, shrinking by 4. Pretreatment tumor biopsies were lacking, so baseline clonotypes are unknown.

Sequenced by immunoSEQ multiplex PCR; TCRdb stores in-frame clones only, minus some. This sample has 120,000 to 150,000 clones; 88% occur once, and the top ten carry around 4.1%. Time point indicated: baseline pretreatment blood. Documented treatment: 15 Gy SBRT to primary tumor, nephrectomy 4 weeks later. The tumor was a clear cell renal cell carcinoma. Worth noting for this clone: Its antigen is still unknown.

The receptor's source is a woman between 70 and 85 years old with renal cell carcinoma. The starting material was blood, obtained from a patient whose treatment included radiotherapy and nephrectomy.

CDR3 loop: CASGKQGSGAAGYNEQFF. CDR3 nucleotide sequence: TGCGCCAGCGGAAAGCAGGGTAGCGGGGCAGCGGGTTACAATGAGCAGTTCTTC. The V and J genes are TRBV5-1 and TRBJ2-1, with 8 bases lining up with TRBD2. This CDR3 region has 18 residues. Germline V CDR1 and CDR2: SGHRS, YFSETQ. J lost 4 bases, V lost 7 bases, and 19 bases had no gene match.